The 18 T cell receptor beta chains below all came from one sample that was sequenced in a study of technical replicates of blood from several donors. Produced via immunoSEQ multiplex PCR; TCRdb's table is partial and in-frame only. The data show tens of thousands of clones, about nine tenths seen once. The specimen sequenced was T cells isolated from PBMCs. These receptors all come from a human donor in good health.

J is TRBJ1-1 and V is TRBV4-2; no clear D gene. The CDR3 loop spans 14 amino acids. From germline, CDR1 is LGHNA and CDR2 YNFKEQ. Between the trimmed V and J ends, which lost 1 base and 1 base, there was a span of 7 bases. As DNA, the CDR3 is TGTGCCAGCAGCCAAGGCAGACAGAACACTGAAGCTTTCTTT. Translated, it gives CASSQGRQNTEAFF.

Written as DNA, the CDR3 is TGTGCCAGCAGCTTAGCATCTGCGGGAAGCACAGATACGCAGTATTTT. Protein: CASSLASAGSTDTQYF. The chain couples TRBV7-9 to TRBJ2-3; D might be TRBD2 (6 bases). Germline assignment: CDR1 SEHNR and CDR2 FQNEAQ (reference sequence). The CDR3 runs 16 residues. Deletions cut 0 bases from V and 0 bases from J, with 10 bases between.

This clone was seen a few times. The chain couples TRBV2 to TRBJ2-7; 12 bases agree with TRBD2. V shed 10 bases, J shed 7 bases, and the junction held 11 bases outside the gene matches. Germline values: CDR1 SNHLY, CDR2 FYNNEI. The CDR3 sequence is 14 residues long. The CDR3 sequence is CATDPGLAGLEQYF. The CDR3 DNA reads as TGTGCCACCGATCCGGGACTAGCGGGCTTGGAGCAGTACTTC. The full variable domain, rest sourced from reference TRBV2 and TRBJ2-7, is EPEVTQTPSHQVTQMGQEVILRCVPISNHLYFYWYRQILGQKVEFLVSFYNNEISEKSEIFDDQFSVERPDGSNFTLKIRSTKLEDSAMYFCATDPGLAGLEQYFGPGTRLTVT.

This chain joins TRBV7-9 and TRBJ2-2; 9 bases are shared with TRBD2. The CDR3 sequence is 15 residues long. The trim removed 3 bases at V and 7 bases at J, leaving 6 bases unmatched. In germline, CDR1 is SEHNR, CDR2 FQNEAQ (reference sequence). As DNA, the CDR3 is TGTGCCAGCAGCTTCATCCTAGCGGGAATCGGGGAGCTGTTTTTT. Residues: CASSFILAGIGELFF.

This clone was observed once. The V call is TRBV6-6, the J call TRBJ2-3, with 11 bases identical to TRBD2. Losses at the gene ends were 6 bases for V and 6 bases for J; bases not matched to a gene: 5. The length of the CDR3 is 14 residues. CDR1 and CDR2 from the germline V gene are MNHNY and SVGAGI (reference sequence). This chain's CDR3 is CASSGTSGGDTQYF. CDR3 in DNA: TGTGCCAGCAGCGGGACTAGCGGTGGGGATACGCAGTATTTT.

The chain carries TRBV28 and TRBJ1-3; TRBD1 matches 8 bases. J was trimmed by 5 bases and V by 8 bases; bases with no gene match: 8. The CDR3 has 14 residues. Germline assignment: CDR1 MDHEN and CDR2 SYDVKM. CDR3 DNA sequence: TGTGCCAGCGAGAAGGACAGGGAAAGAAACACCATATATTTT. Protein sequence: CASEKDRERNTIYF.

The chain employs TRBV27 and TRBJ2-7, with D possibly TRBD1 on 8 matching bases. This CDR3 has 15 residues. Germline loops: CDR1 MNHEY, CDR2 SMNVEV (reference sequence). V lost 3 bases, J lost 5 bases, and 17 bases lay in between. The CDR3: CASSFIGQGGNEQYF. CDR3 nucleotide sequence: TGTGCCAGCAGTTTTATAGGACAGGGAGGGAACGAGCAGTACTTC.

The J gene is TRBJ2-2, the V gene TRBV4-3; TRBD2 matches 10 bases. CDR3 size: 16 residues. V was clipped by 4 bases and J by 2 bases; unmatched bases: 4. Germline V gene data show CDR1 as LGHNA and CDR2 as YSLEER. The CDR3 loop reads CASSLGLAANTGELFF. The DNA for the CDR3 is TGCGCCAGCAGCCTAGGACTAGCGGCTAACACCGGGGAGCTGTTTTTT.

V is TRBV30 and J is TRBJ1-5; D not resolved. The V gene's germline CDR1 is GTSNPN and CDR2 SVGIG (reference sequence). Trimming stripped 0 bases from V and 4 bases from J, with 7 bases between. There are 13 residues in the CDR3. The chain's CDR3 is CAWSVLRNQPQHF. The CDR3, as DNA: TGTGCCTGGAGTGTACTGAGAAATCAGCCCCAGCATTTT.

The V gene is TRBV21-1, the J gene TRBJ1-4; the table's TRBD1 call for D was not verified on the DNA. TRBV21-1 is classified as a pseudogene. CDR3 length: 15 residues. CDR3 amino acids: CASSLGTGTYGKLFF. The CDR3 DNA reads as TGTGCCAGCAGCCTAGGGACAGGGACTTATGGAAAACTGTTTTTT.

The table lists this clone with a count of one. This chain uses TRBV7-9 with TRBJ2-7; 8 bases are a match to TRBD1. V shed 6 bases and J 2 bases; nucleotides not matched to a gene: 6. The germline gives CDR1 SEHNR, CDR2 FQNEAQ (reference sequence). The CDR3 sequence is 14 residues long. CDR3 sequence: CASRPSGQAYEQYF. CDR3 nucleotide sequence: TGTGCCAGCAGACCCTCGGGACAGGCCTACGAGCAGTACTTC.

The table lists this clone with a count of one. The chain carries TRBV9 and TRBJ1-2, with TRBD1 matching 7 bases. V lost 3 bases, J lost 9 bases, and 14 bases stayed unmatched. Per the germline V gene, CDR1 is SGDLS and CDR2 is YYNGEE. The CDR3 is 15 amino acids. For the CDR3, the DNA is TGTGCCAGCAGCGGACCAGGGGGACACTATGTGCGCTACACCTTC. It yields the protein CASSGPGGHYVRYTF.

This chain connects TRBV15 to TRBJ2-7; TRBD2 might be the D (5 bases). The CDR3 is made up of 13 amino acids. V lost 3 bases to trimming and J lost 3 bases, with 9 bases between them. Germline V gene data show CDR1 as LNHNV and CDR2 as YYDKDF (reference sequence). The CDR3 protein is CATSSPGDYEQYF. The CDR3 bases are TGTGCCACCAGCAGCCCCGGGGACTACGAGCAGTACTTC. The full variable domain, its missing parts supplied by reference TRBV15 and TRBJ2-7, is DAMVIQNPRYQVTQFGKPVTLSCSQTLNHNVMYWYQQKSSQAPKLLFHYYDKDFNNEADTPDNFQSRRPNTSFCFLDIRSPGLGDTAMYLCATSSPGDYEQYFGPGTRLTVT.

This chain uses TRBV5-1 with TRBJ2-3, with D tentatively TRBD2 (5 bases). The CDR3 totals 13 residues. Per germline, CDR1 SGHRS and CDR2 YFSETQ. V lost 0 bases, J lost 14 bases, and 16 bases lay in between. CDR3 protein: CASSLEAGGEGYF. CDR3 DNA sequence: TGCGCCAGCAGCTTGGAGGCCGGTGGAGAGGGGTATTTT.

This chain connects TRBV6-1 to TRBJ2-5; 11 bases are shared with TRBD2. There are 15 residues in the CDR3. Per germline, CDR1 MNHNS and CDR2 SASEGT. The J segment lost 5 bases and the V segment lost 6 bases, leaving 8 bases of the junction unmatched. CDR3 bases: TGTGCCAGCAGGAGGACTAGCGGGTTATTGGAGACCCAGTACTTC. This encodes CASRRTSGLLETQYF.

With respect to this clone: Its ends do not fully match the called genes, so a read error is possible. The chain joins TRBV6-1 to TRBJ2-1; 10 bases are a match to TRBD2. This CDR3 contains 14 residues. Germline-derived CDR1 and CDR2 are MNHNS and SASEGT. CDR3 sequence (DNA): TGTGCCGGCAGCGGGAGGGCCTTGGGCAATGAGCAGTTCTTC. This sequence encodes CAGSGRALGNEQFF.

This chain links TRBV30 with TRBJ2-7; D is undetermined. Trimming took 0 bases from V and 5 from J, leaving 11 bases between them. This CDR3 is 13 amino acids long. The germline CDR1 and CDR2 sequences are GTSNPN and SVGIG (reference sequence). This CDR3 reads CAWSVSVDHEQYF. The CDR3 nucleotides are TGTGCCTGGAGTGTGTCGGTCGATCACGAGCAGTACTTC.

This chain joins TRBV27 and TRBJ1-1, with a tentative D call TRBD1 (5 bases). This CDR3 has 13 amino acids. From germline, CDR1 is MNHEY and CDR2 SMNVEV (reference sequence). Trimming took 4 bases from V and 5 from J, leaving 11 bases between them. The CDR3 sequence is CASSSYGATEAFF. The CDR3 nucleotides are TGTGCCAGCAGTTCATATGGGGCTACTGAAGCTTTCTTT.